Listed here is a single T cell receptor beta chain. This clone has more than one count but fewer than ten. The clone's antigen remains unknown. Base qualities were left out, and no much larger clone turns up one base away. The same CDR3 also results from other DNA sequences found in this sample. The CDR3 numbers 13 residues from cysteine through phenylalanine. The entry retains the CDR3 DNA only, 39 bases that are in frame from base 1. As encoded in the germline V gene, CDR1 is KGHSH while CDR2 is LQKENI. V and J lose 4 bases and 2 bases, and a span of 8 bases separates them. Each donor gave one peripheral blood draw, around 0.12 L on average, collected into heparinised tubes. Naive, central memory, regulatory and stem cell-like memory CD4+ T cells were sorted on a BD FACSAria II using a panel including CD45RO, CCR7, CD25, CD127, CD95 and CD27. Purity was above 98% for every sorted population. Right away, PBMCs were isolated by Lymphoprep density gradient centrifugation and were stained directly, with no culture step. So that batch effects would be minimized, each experiment stained and sorted samples in pairs, pairing one healthy donor with one patient.

The data stem from a study of beta chain features in type 1 diabetes (dated by TCRdb to the late 2010s). A note on the overall study: Mean age, gender distribution, total cell number and subset yield were not different between patients and healthy donors. Whereas all 28 donors provided naive and central memory subsets, regulatory and stem cell-like memory subsets were isolated from just 8 patients and about eight healthy donors. In the study, recently diagnosed type 1 diabetes patients and matched healthy donors were compared on the TCRB repertoires of their sorted circulating CD4+ T cell subsets. A total of some 110 million sorted cells were examined across all samples, and a strong correlation was observed between cell number per subset and RNA yield.

The entire amount of isolated RNA was reverse transcribed using the High Capacity cDNA Reverse Transcription Kit, so the sequenced TCRB transcripts were expressed ones. Naive, central memory and regulatory T cell samples underwent deep immunoSEQ sequencing, averaging around 3.9 million total reads per sample. After sorted cells were lysed in RLT buffer, RNA was extracted with DNase-treated RNeasy Micro or Mini kits, with the choice depending on cell number. To prevent cross-contamination, every cell subset was processed on its own, while patient and healthy donor samples were processed together. The immunoSEQ multiplex PCR was used to amplify TCRB sequences from cDNA, generating 87-bp fragments that spanned the CDR3 region. The amplicons were sequenced using the Illumina HiSeq platform. As for how the authors treated the data: Synthetic template baselines were used to correct PCR bias computationally, reads within Hamming distance 2 were collapsed, and singletons that could not be merged were discarded. Reads were aligned to IMGT to assign V, D and J genes, CDR3 length, and insertions or deletions at six rearrangement sites. Clonotype counts were normalized to sorted cell number within each subset before computing true diversity and Gini coefficients with the tcR R package. The overlap coefficient, calculated on TCRB nucleotide sequences, was used to measure repertoire sharing. Out-of-frame TCRB sequences from naive cells were analyzed as a proxy for the pre-selection repertoire. This is the immuneACCESS table as TCRdb keeps it, with only in-frame sequences that have V and J called. A part of the clones is gone; compared with another copy, unresolved V genes explain less than half, and the rest is unexplained. V, J and clone size reflect that table, while D and trimming were determined from the DNA. This sample gives roughly 700,000 clones in total; around an eighth of them show up just once. The top ten clonotypes cover roughly 0.022% of the sample.

The full study reports these points: In all four CD4+ subsets, TCRB CDR3 length was moderately but significantly shorter in type 1 diabetes patients. PCR may preferentially amplify shorter templates, but because patient and control samples were amplified and corrected together, any resulting skew would affect both groups equally. Because cDNA was sequenced instead of genomic DNA, activated cells with high expression could be over-represented, although the groups did not differ in activation or CD3 levels. Naive, central memory and regulatory TCRB repertoires appeared to be more alike among patients than among healthy donors. At VDJ recombination sites, type 1 diabetes patients had fewer insertions and more deleted nucleotides, which implies abnormalities in thymic rearrangement. Because small numbers of individuals were included in the HLA sub-analyses, any influence of HLA type on TCRB rearrangement was left unresolved.

The chain is encoded by TRBV18 joined to TRBJ2-5; the D gene is perhaps TRBD1, on 5 matching bases. Material for sequencing was naive CD4+ T cells from blood. What this sample's cell subset or site label stands for: true naive CD4+ T cells. This clonotype originated in a man between 18 and 29 years old with type 1 diabetes. The CDR3 in this case is CASSRDRQETQYF. The nucleotide sequence is TGTGCCAGCTCACGCGACAGACAAGAGACCCAGTACTTC.